Below are 22 T cell receptor beta chains sequenced from a single sample in a study of T cells after yellow fever vaccination. From the 5' RACE reads, TCRdb called clonotypes with MiXCR, one entry per CDR3 protein. The sample lists about 140,000 distinct CDR3 sequences, 7% to 9% occurring once. The starting material was CD4+ T cells sorted from PBMCs, obtained 5 days after the yellow fever booster vaccination. These receptors came from a man younger than 40 who received the YFV17D yellow fever vaccine.

There are a few counts of this clonotype. The chain carries TRBV20-1 and TRBJ2-2; the match to TRBD2 covers 14 bases. Germline loops: CDR1 DFQATT, CDR2 SNEGSKA (reference sequence). This CDR3 spans 16 amino acids. V lost 5 bases to trimming and J lost 4 bases; unmatched junction nucleotides: 6. CDR3 DNA: TGCAGTGCTCGAGGGACTAGCGGGAGTGGCACCGGGGAGCTGTTTTTT. Its translation: CSARGTSGSGTGELFF.

This clonotype was observed at least ten times. The CDR3 loop reads CASSLILATNNEQFF. CDR3 nucleotide sequence: TGCGCCAGCAGCTTGATCTTAGCCACCAACAATGAGCAGTTCTTC. The rearrangement links TRBV5-1 to TRBJ2-1; D is undetermined. The germline V and J ends were trimmed by 1 base and 5 bases, with 13 bases remaining between them. From germline, CDR1 is SGHRS and CDR2 YFSETQ. The CDR3 length is 15 residues.

At least ten counts were recorded for this clonotype. The chain combines TRBV3-1 with TRBJ1-5; D may be TRBD1 (5 bases). Per the germline V gene, CDR1 is LGHDT and CDR2 is YNNKEL (reference sequence). This CDR3 is built from 14 residues. Deletions cut 0 bases from V and 9 bases from J, with 12 bases between. CDR3 region: CASSQDPLGGPQHF. The CDR3 nucleotides read TGTGCCAGCAGCCAAGATCCACTTGGGGGGCCCCAGCATTTT. The whole variable domain, remainder taken from reference TRBV3-1 and TRBJ1-5, is DTAVSQTPKYLVTQMGNDKSIKCEQNLGHDTMYWYKQDSKKFLKIMFSYNNKELIINETVPNRFSPKSPDKAHLNLHINSLELGDSAVYFCASSQDPLGGPQHFGDGTRLSIL.

This clonotype was detected only once. This clone may be a read error of a much larger clone one base away. This chain connects TRBV30 to TRBJ1-1, with D possibly being TRBD1 (6 bases). This CDR3 spans 12 amino acids. With 8 bases removed from V and 4 bases from J, the gap between germline ends came to 14 bases. Germline-derived CDR1 and CDR2 are GTSNPN and SVGIG (reference sequence). The CDR3 region is CASDRSSTEAFF. The CDR3, as DNA: TGTGCCAGCGACAGGTCTTCCACTGAAGCTTTCTTT. The full variable domain, in which reference TRBV30 and TRBJ1-1 provide the parts outside the CDR3, is SQTIHQWPATLVQPVGSPLSLECTVEGTSNPNLYWYRQAAGRGLQLLFYSVGIGQISSEVPQNLSASRPQDRQFILSSKKLLLSDSGFYLCASDRSSTEAFFGQGTRLTVV.

This CDR3 is CASSHDRGGTGGAGYTF. The CDR3 region has the DNA TGTGCCAGCAGCCACGATAGGGGCGGGACAGGGGGCGCTGGCTACACCTTC. This chain uses TRBV7-2 with TRBJ1-2; 12 nucleotides agree with TRBD1. This CDR3 has 17 residues. The V gene's germline CDR1 is SGHTA and CDR2 FQGNSA. V shed 5 bases, J shed 7 bases, and the junction held 14 bases outside the gene matches.

The rearrangement links TRBV5-1 to TRBJ2-1; 7 bases are a match to TRBD2. V lost 10 bases, J lost 5 bases, and 12 bases stayed unmatched. Germline-derived CDR1 and CDR2 are SGHRS and YFSETQ. The CDR3 covers 14 residues. The DNA for the CDR3 is TGCGCCTTTCACTCCCGGGAGGTAAACAATGAGCAGTTCTTC. Translating gives CAFHSREVNNEQFF. Variable domain in full (rest from reference TRBV5-1 and TRBJ2-1): KAGVTQTPRYLIKTRGQQVTLSCSPISGHRSVSWYQQTPGQGLQFLFEYFSETQRNKGNFPGRFSGRQFSNSRSEMNVSTLELGDSALYLCAFHSREVNNEQFFGPGTRLTVL.

The chain uses TRBV27 and TRBJ2-7; TRBD2 aligns across 8 bases. This CDR3 has 15 residues. CDR1 and CDR2 from the germline V gene are MNHEY and SMNVEV (reference sequence). V dropped 6 bases and J dropped 2; count of bases not matched to a gene: 9. CDR3 nucleotide sequence: TGTGCCAGCAGGCTAGCGGGCCAATACGCCTACGAGCAGTACTTC. This gives the protein CASRLAGQYAYEQYF.

V is TRBV30 and J is TRBJ2-7; 7 positions match TRBD1. V shed 5 bases, J shed 5 bases, and the junction held 15 bases outside the gene matches. CDR1 GTSNPN and CDR2 SVGIG come from the germline V gene (reference sequence). CDR3 length: 15 residues. The CDR3 DNA follows: TGTGCCTGGGGAGAGACCGGGACAGTGGCCCACGAGCAGTACTTC. As protein: CAWGETGTVAHEQYF.

A word on this clonotype: This may arise from a read error, as a much more abundant clone is one base away. This chain connects TRBV7-2 to TRBJ2-2; D remains ambiguous. Germline V gene sequence: CDR1 SGHTA, CDR2 FQGNSA. V gave up 5 bases and J gave up 1 base, with 14 bases separating them. CDR3 length: 16 amino acids. CDR3 bases: TGTGCCAGCAGCCCCTGGTCAGGATTGAACACCGGGGAGCTGTTTTTT. The encoded protein is CASSPWSGLNTGELFF.

This clonotype was seen repeatedly, ten times or more. The J gene is TRBJ2-3, the V gene TRBV7-8; a weak D match, TRBD1 (6 bases). Trimming removed 5 bases from V and 6 bases from J, with 18 bases in between. Germline V gives CDR1 SGHVS, CDR2 FQNEAQ. CDR3 length: 15 residues. The chain's CDR3 is CASSPGDRRSDTQYF. Here the CDR3 DNA reads TGTGCCAGCAGCCCAGGGGACCGAAGGTCGGATACGCAGTATTTT.

This clonotype was seen ten or more times. The chain joins TRBV7-3 to TRBJ2-5, with a tentative D call TRBD2 (6 bases). This CDR3 is 16 amino acids long. Trimming cost V 2 bases and J 1 base, with 14 bases left between them. Germline values: CDR1 SGHTA, CDR2 FQGTGA. The CDR3 reads CASSLRGRGVQETQYF. The CDR3 nucleotides read TGTGCCAGCAGCTTACGGGGGAGAGGGGTCCAAGAGACCCAGTACTTC.

This clonotype was detected many times. V is TRBV20-1 and J is TRBJ2-2; D is possibly TRBD2 (5 bases). CDR3 length equals 13 residues. V lost 6 bases and J 6 bases, leaving 14 bases between the germline ends. Germline V gene data show CDR1 as DFQATT and CDR2 as SNEGSKA (reference sequence). Written as DNA, the CDR3 is TGCAGTGCCCTTTCCGGACTGCCCGGGGAGCTGTTTTTT. This codes for CSALSGLPGELFF.

This clonotype was recorded at least ten times. This chain connects TRBV11-2 to TRBJ2-2; a possible D gene is TRBD2 (5 bases). With 6 bases removed from V and 4 bases from J, the gap between germline ends came to 12 bases. The CDR3 length is 14 residues. CDR1 is SGHAT, CDR2 FQNNGV, per germline. Written as DNA, the CDR3 is TGTGCCAGCAGTTCGTCCCGGGGCACCGGGGAGCTGTTTTTT. Its protein is CASSSSRGTGELFF.

This clonotype was found many times. V and J are TRBV9 and TRBJ2-6, with unresolved D. From germline, CDR1 is SGDLS and CDR2 YYNGEE. Trimming removed 0 bases at V and 0 bases at J, with 10 bases between. This CDR3 has 17 amino acids. CDR3 in DNA: TGTGCCAGCAGCGTAGCGGCAGCGAGCTCTGGGGCCAACGTCCTGACTTTC. Protein: CASSVAAASSGANVLTF.

This clonotype was observed many times. V and J are TRBV7-2 and TRBJ2-3; a possible D gene is TRBD1 (6 bases). The CDR3 is 16 residues long. Trimming cost V 1 base and J 7 bases, with 18 bases left between them. Germline lookup yields CDR1 SGHTA and CDR2 FQGNSA. The CDR3 nucleotides are TGTGCCAGCAGCTTAGAACCCGGTGAAGGGACATATACGCAGTATTTT. It yields the protein CASSLEPGEGTYTQYF. Variable domain in full (rest from reference TRBV7-2 and TRBJ2-3): GAGVSQSPSNKVTEKGKDVELRCDPISGHTALYWYRQSLGQGLEFLIYFQGNSAPDKSGLPSDRFSAERTGGSVSTLTIQRTQQEDSAVYLCASSLEPGEGTYTQYFGPGTRLTVL.

This clonotype was counted a single time. The CDR3 ends on some other residue instead of the conserved phenylalanine or tryptophan, so this is likely a read error. The genes are TRBV7-2 and TRBJ2-7, with no clear D. Germline loops: CDR1 SGHTA, CDR2 FQGNSA. The CDR3 loop spans 12 amino acids. Trimming took 5 bases from V and 6 from J, leaving 11 bases between them. The CDR3 nucleotides read TGTGCCAGCAGCCAGAGTTGGGGCGAGCAGTACTTG. Translated, it gives CASSQSWGEQYL.

The sample holds many counts of this clonotype. V gene TRBV12-3 or TRBV12-4 combines with J gene TRBJ1-5; D uncertain. The CDR3 contains 14 residues. V lost 6 bases to trimming and J lost 2 bases, with 11 bases between them. This CDR3 reads CASSAQVRNQPQHF. CDR3 coding DNA: TGTGCCAGCAGCGCTCAGGTTCGCAATCAGCCCCAGCATTTT.

The table lists this clonotype with many counts. In nucleotides, the CDR3 is TGCAGCGTCCTAGGGGGCTCCTGGGATGAGCAGTTCTTC. Translating it yields CSVLGGSWDEQFF. The rearrangement joins TRBV29-1 to TRBJ2-1; TRBD1 matches 7 bases. CDR1 SQVTM and CDR2 ANQGSEA come from the germline V gene. V lost 6 bases to trimming and J lost 8 bases; unmatched junction nucleotides: 10. The CDR3 consists of 13 residues.

In this sample, this clonotype turned up once. Since a much larger clone is just one base distant, this may be a read error. The CDR3 DNA follows: TGTGCCAGCTGCCCAAGGTCGGGGGGGAACACCGGGGAGCTGTTTTTT. It is translated as CASCPRSGGNTGELFF. The chain couples TRBV12-3 or TRBV12-4 to TRBJ2-2; the match to TRBD2 covers 7 bases. The trim removed 8 bases at V and 1 base at J, leaving 10 bases unmatched. This CDR3 spans 16 amino acids.

This clonotype was recorded many times. The chain recombines TRBV12-3 or TRBV12-4 with TRBJ2-7, with 10 positions matching TRBD1. The V gene end was trimmed by 5 bases and the J gene end by 6 bases; junction bases not matched to a gene: 7. This CDR3 comprises 14 residues. The CDR3 loop reads CASSRTGGSFEQYF. The CDR3, as DNA: TGTGCCAGCAGTCGGACAGGGGGATCATTCGAGCAGTACTTC.

In this sample, this clonotype turned up a few times. V and J are TRBV12-2 and TRBJ2-7; no DNA check was done on the table's D call, TRBD2. TRBV12-2 is a pseudogene. The CDR3 length is 17 residues. CDR3 nucleotide sequence: TGTGCAAGTCGCCTAGGACTAGCGGGCGTTACATCCTACGAGCAGTACTTC. It codes for CASRLGLAGVTSYEQYF.

This clonotype was picked up many times. The chain is built from TRBV19 and TRBJ2-3; maybe TRBD1 (6 bases). The CDR3 has 11 residues. V was clipped by 10 bases and J by 4 bases, with 9 bases between them. Germline lookup yields CDR1 LNHDA and CDR2 SQIVND (reference sequence). CDR3 sequence: CATYRADTQYF. DNA for the CDR3: TGTGCCACCTACAGGGCAGATACGCAGTATTTT.